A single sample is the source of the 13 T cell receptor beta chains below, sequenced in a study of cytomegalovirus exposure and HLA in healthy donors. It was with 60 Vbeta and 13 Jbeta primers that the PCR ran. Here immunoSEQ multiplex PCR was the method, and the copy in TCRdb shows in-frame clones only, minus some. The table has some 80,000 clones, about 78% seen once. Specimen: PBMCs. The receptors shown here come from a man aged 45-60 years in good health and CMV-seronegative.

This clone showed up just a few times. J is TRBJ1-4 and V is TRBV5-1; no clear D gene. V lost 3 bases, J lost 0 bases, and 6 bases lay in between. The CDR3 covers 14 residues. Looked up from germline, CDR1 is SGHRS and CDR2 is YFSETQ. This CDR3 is CASSSTSTNEKLFF. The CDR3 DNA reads TGCGCCAGCAGCTCAACATCAACTAATGAAAAACTGTTTTTT.

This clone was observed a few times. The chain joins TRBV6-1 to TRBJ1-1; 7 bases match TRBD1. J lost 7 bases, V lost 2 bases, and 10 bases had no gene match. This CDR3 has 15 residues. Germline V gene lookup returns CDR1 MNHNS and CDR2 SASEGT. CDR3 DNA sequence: TGTGCCAGCAGTGAACCACCAACCGGGGACAGTGAAGCTTTCTTT. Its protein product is CASSEPPTGDSEAFF.

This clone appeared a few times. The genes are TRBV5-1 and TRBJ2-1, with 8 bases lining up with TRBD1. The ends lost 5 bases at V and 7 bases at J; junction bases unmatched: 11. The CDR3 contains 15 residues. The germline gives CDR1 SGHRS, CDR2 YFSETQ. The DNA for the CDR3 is TGCGCCAGCAGACCACCTGGACAGGGAGGTAATGAGCAGTTCTTC. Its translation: CASRPPGQGGNEQFF.

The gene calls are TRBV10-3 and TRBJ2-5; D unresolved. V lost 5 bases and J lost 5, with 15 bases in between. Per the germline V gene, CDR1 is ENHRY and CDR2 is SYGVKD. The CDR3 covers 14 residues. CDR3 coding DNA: TGTGCCATCAGTATTCAGCGTCGGTCGGAGACCCAGTACTTC. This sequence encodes CAISIQRRSETQYF.

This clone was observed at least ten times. CDR3 amino acids: CASSPLTQSVGADTQYF. The CDR3 region has the DNA TGTGCCAGCAGCCCACTGACCCAGTCGGTCGGGGCAGATACGCAGTATTTT. The chain uses TRBV28 and TRBJ2-3; tentatively, D is TRBD2 (5 bases). The ends were cut back, 6 bases at V and 4 bases at J, with 23 bases in the middle. The CDR3 loop spans 17 amino acids. The germline V gene encodes CDR1 MDHEN and CDR2 SYDVKM.

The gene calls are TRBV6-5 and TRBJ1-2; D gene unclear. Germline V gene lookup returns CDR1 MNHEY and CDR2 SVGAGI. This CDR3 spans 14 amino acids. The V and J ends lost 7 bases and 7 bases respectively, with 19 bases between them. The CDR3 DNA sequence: TGTGCCAGCACCCCCGGACGGCTTGGAGGTGGCTACACCTTC. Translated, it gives CASTPGRLGGGYTF.

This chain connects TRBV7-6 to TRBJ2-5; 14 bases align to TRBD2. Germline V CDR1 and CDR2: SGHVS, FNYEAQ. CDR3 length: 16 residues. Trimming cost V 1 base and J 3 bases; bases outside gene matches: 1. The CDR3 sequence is CASSLGGLAGEETQYF. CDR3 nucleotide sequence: TGTGCCAGCAGCTTAGGGGGACTAGCGGGGGAAGAGACCCAGTACTTC.

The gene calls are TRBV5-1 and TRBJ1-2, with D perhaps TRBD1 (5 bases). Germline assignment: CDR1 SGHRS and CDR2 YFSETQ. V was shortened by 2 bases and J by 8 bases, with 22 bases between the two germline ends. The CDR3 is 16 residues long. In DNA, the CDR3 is TGCGCCAGCAGCTTCCGGACGAGTCCAGTACGGGGGGGCTACACCTTC. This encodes CASSFRTSPVRGGYTF.

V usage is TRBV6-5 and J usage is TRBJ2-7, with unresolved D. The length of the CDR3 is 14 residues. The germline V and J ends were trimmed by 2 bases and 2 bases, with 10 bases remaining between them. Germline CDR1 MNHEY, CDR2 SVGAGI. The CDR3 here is CASSYLTSTYEQYF. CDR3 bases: TGTGCCAGCAGTTACCTGACTTCAACCTACGAGCAGTACTTC.

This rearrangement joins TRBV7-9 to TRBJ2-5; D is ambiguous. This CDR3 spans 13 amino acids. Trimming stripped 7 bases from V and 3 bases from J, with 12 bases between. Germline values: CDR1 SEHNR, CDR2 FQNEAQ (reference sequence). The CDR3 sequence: CASKTDTEETQYF. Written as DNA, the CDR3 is TGTGCCAGCAAAACTGACACAGAAGAGACCCAGTACTTC.

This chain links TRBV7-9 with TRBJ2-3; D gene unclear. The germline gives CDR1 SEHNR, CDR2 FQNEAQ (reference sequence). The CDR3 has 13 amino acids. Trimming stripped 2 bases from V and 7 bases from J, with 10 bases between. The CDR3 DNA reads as TGTGCCAGCAGCTTAAAGCCGATCAATACGCAGTATTTT. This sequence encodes CASSLKPINTQYF.

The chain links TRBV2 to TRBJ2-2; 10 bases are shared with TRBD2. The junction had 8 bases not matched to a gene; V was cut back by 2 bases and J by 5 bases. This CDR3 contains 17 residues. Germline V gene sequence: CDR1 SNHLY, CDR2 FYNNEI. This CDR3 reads CASSEPSGGASTGELFF. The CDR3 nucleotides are TGTGCCAGCAGTGAACCGAGCGGGGGGGCTTCAACCGGGGAGCTGTTTTTT.

The CDR3 DNA reads TGCAGCGTTGGGGGGACAGGGGATGGCTCCTACAATGAGCAGTTCTTC. Its protein product is CSVGGTGDGSYNEQFF. The chain employs TRBV29-1 and TRBJ2-1; TRBD1 matches at 10 bases. Germline V gene data show CDR1 as SQVTM and CDR2 as ANQGSEA. The ends lost 4 bases at V and 0 bases at J; junction bases unmatched: 6. CDR3 size: 16 residues.